This T cell receptor beta chain emerged from a study of cytomegalovirus exposure and HLA in healthy donors. Donors showed nominal health when sampled, although they likely had unrecorded immune exposures. Concerning this clone: What it binds is unknown.

PCR primers comprised 60 Vbeta and 13 Jbeta primers. The assay was immunoSEQ multiplex PCR, and TCRdb's table has in-frame clones only and misses some. The sample lists about 94,000 clones, around 76% occurring once. Findings and limits, study-wide: A later analysis found most CMV-associated TCR beta chains apparently HLA-restricted.

Trimming at V came to 3 bases and at J to 7 bases, leaving 13 bases not matched to a gene. The CDR3 has 17 residues. Germline lookup yields CDR1 SGHTA and CDR2 FQGNSA. Material for sequencing was PBMCs. The chain couples TRBV7-2 to TRBJ2-1, with 9 bases identical to TRBD2. The clonotype originates from a middle-aged man in good health and CMV-seropositive. The DNA of the CDR3 is TGTGCCAGCAGCTTTTCGACTAGCGGACTGAAATGGAATGAGCAGTTCTTC. Translated, it gives CASSFSTSGLKWNEQFF.